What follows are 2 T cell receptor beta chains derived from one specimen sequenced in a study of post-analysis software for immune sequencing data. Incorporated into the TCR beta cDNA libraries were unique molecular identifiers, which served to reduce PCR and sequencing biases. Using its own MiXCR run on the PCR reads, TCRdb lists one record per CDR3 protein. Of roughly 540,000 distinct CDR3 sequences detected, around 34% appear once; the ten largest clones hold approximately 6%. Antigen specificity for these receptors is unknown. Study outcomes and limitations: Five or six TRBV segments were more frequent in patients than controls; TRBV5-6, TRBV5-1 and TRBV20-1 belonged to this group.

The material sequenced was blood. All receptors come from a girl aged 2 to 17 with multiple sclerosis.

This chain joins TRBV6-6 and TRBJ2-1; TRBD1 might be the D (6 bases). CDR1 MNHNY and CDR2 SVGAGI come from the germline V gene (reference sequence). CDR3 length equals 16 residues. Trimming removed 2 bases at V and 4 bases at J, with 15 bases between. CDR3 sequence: CASSYHRARNYNEQFF. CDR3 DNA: TGTGCCAGCAGTTACCACAGGGCGAGAAATTACAATGAGCAGTTCTTC.

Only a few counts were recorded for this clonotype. This CDR3 is CASSFGGGAYEQYF. CDR3 sequence (DNA): TGTGCCAGCAGTTTCGGGGGGGGGGCCTACGAGCAGTACTTC. The chain recombines TRBV28 with TRBJ2-7, with 8 positions matching TRBD2. The CDR3 is 14 amino acids. With 3 bases clipped from V and 2 bases from J, the junction kept 3 bases outside the gene matches. From germline, CDR1 is MDHEN and CDR2 SYDVKM.